These 28 T cell receptor beta chains were sequenced from one sample in a study of shared clonotypes between healthy human individuals (dated by TCRdb to about 2020). Libraries were constructed by the immunoSEQ multiplex PCR assay. TCRdb's version of the immuneACCESS table is confined to in-frame rearrangements and falls short of the full clone set. An unresolved V gene accounts for under half of the shortfall where checked; the remainder is of unknown origin. Present in this sample are 2 million to 2.5 million clones, more than 90% of which were seen just once. The top ten constitute around 0.13% of the sample. The sequencing input was naive CD4+ T cells sorted from blood. In light of the paper, this sample's cell subset or site label describes: CD45RA+ positively selected. All receptors derive from a man between 18 and 35 years old in good health.

CDR3: CASSQEMTGSSYEQYF. The CDR3 bases are TGCGCCAGCAGCCAAGAAATGACGGGGAGCTCCTACGAGCAGTACTTC. The chain combines TRBV4-3 with TRBJ2-7, with a weak D call TRBD2 (5 bases). Trimming shortened V by 0 bases and J by 0 bases, and 12 bases separated the two germline ends. Germline V lookup: CDR1 LGHNA, CDR2 YSLEER. The CDR3 is 16 residues long.

J is TRBJ1-5 and V is TRBV5-4; a weak D match, TRBD1 (6 bases). Germline V gene data show CDR1 as SGHNT and CDR2 as YYREEE (reference sequence). Trimming stripped 1 base from V and 0 bases from J, with 14 bases between. The CDR3 extends over 17 amino acids. The CDR3 DNA reads as TGTGCCAGCAGCTTGACAGGGTTCCAGGGTAGCAATCAGCCCCAGCATTTT. As protein: CASSLTGFQGSNQPQHF. Using reference TRBV5-4 and TRBJ1-5 for the parts outside the CDR3, the full variable domain is ETGVTQSPTHLIKTRGQQVTLRCSSQSGHNTVSWYQQALGQGPQFIFQYYREEENGRGNFPPRFSGLQFPNYSSELNVNALELDDSALYLCASSLTGFQGSNQPQHFGDGTRLSIL.

For the CDR3, the DNA is TGTGCCAGCAGCCCGACTAGCGGGAGGTCTGATGAGCAGTTCTTC. Translation: CASSPTSGRSDEQFF. The chain is built from TRBV7-2 and TRBJ2-1, with TRBD2 matching 13 bases. V was clipped by 5 bases and J by 8 bases; unmatched bases: 6. This CDR3 region has 15 residues. Germline V gives CDR1 SGHTA, CDR2 FQGNSA.

About this clone: Germline and junction disagree at one end, which may indicate a read error. V and J are TRBV5-8 and TRBJ1-1, with D unresolved. CDR3 length: 11 residues. Germline V gene lookup returns CDR1 SGHTS and CDR2 YDEGEE. CDR3 region: CASSLNAEAFF. CDR3 DNA sequence: TGTGCCAGCAGCTTGAACGCTGAAGCTTTCTTT.

V usage is TRBV6-5 and J usage is TRBJ1-2; D not resolved. Germline CDR1 and CDR2: MNHEY and SVGAGI. There are 11 residues in the CDR3. The V gene lost 0 bases and the J gene lost 8 bases, with 4 bases spanning the gap. This chain's CDR3 is CASSYSQGYTF. In DNA, the CDR3 is TGTGCCAGCAGTTACTCACAGGGCTACACCTTC.

In DNA form, the CDR3 reads TGTGCCAGCAGCTTAGGAGACTGGGGAGGAAACACCATATATTTT. It translates to CASSLGDWGGNTIYF. The chain employs TRBV7-2 and TRBJ1-3; D is ambiguous. Germline V gene lookup returns CDR1 SGHTA and CDR2 FQGNSA. Trimming removed 1 base from V and 4 bases from J, with 11 bases in between. This CDR3 contains 15 residues.

The J gene is TRBJ1-1, the V gene TRBV20-1; no reliable D call. This CDR3 spans 10 amino acids. The germline V gene has CDR1 DFQATT and CDR2 SNEGSKA (reference sequence). The CDR3 coding sequence is TGCAGCCCCCGGGACACTGAAGCTTTCTTT. Translation gives CSPRDTEAFF.

J is TRBJ2-2 and V is TRBV10-3, with unresolved D. V was shortened by 6 bases and J by 1 base, with 6 bases between the two germline ends. Germline CDR1 reads ENHRY; CDR2 reads SYGVKD. The CDR3 loop spans 13 amino acids. This CDR3 is CAIRVGNTGELFF. CDR3 nucleotide sequence: TGTGCCATCAGGGTGGGGAACACCGGGGAGCTGTTTTTT.

The CDR3 region has the DNA TGTGCCAGCAAAGGGGATCCGGTGGAGACCCAGTACTTC. It is translated as CASKGDPVETQYF. This chain uses TRBV2 with TRBJ2-5, with D maybe TRBD1 (5 bases). V shed 7 bases and J shed 5 bases, with 14 bases lying between them. The V gene's germline CDR1 is SNHLY and CDR2 FYNNEI. The CDR3 length is 13 residues.

The chain is built from TRBV7-6 and TRBJ2-1; D is possibly TRBD2 (5 bases). Trimming left V 5 bases short and J 5 bases short, with 19 bases between. The CDR3 consists of 16 residues. In germline, CDR1 is SGHVS, CDR2 FNYEAQ. The DNA for the CDR3 is TGTGCCAGCAGCCCAGGTTCAGGTCTCGGGGACAATGAGCAGTTCTTC. The encoded protein is CASSPGSGLGDNEQFF.

In the case of this clone: The sample carries other DNA sequences with the same CDR3. V and J are TRBV6-5 and TRBJ1-1; the D gene is possibly TRBD1 (6 bases). V was pared by 5 bases and J by 3 bases, with 7 bases between. CDR1 MNHEY and CDR2 SVGAGI come from the germline V gene. The CDR3 spans 12 residues. The CDR3 bases are TGTGCCAGCAGTCGACAGGACACTGAAGCTTTCTTT. Translation: CASSRQDTEAFF.

This clone has more than one count but fewer than ten. Different DNA sequences within this sample yield the same CDR3. This chain connects TRBV30 to TRBJ1-1; the D gene is possibly TRBD1 (5 bases). Germline lookup yields CDR1 GTSNPN and CDR2 SVGIG (reference sequence). The CDR3 sequence is 13 residues long. The V end was cut by 0 bases, the J end by 1 base, with 6 bases between. The CDR3, as DNA: TGTGCCTGGAGTGTCAGGGAGAACACTGAAGCTTTCTTT. Translation gives CAWSVRENTEAFF.

V usage is TRBV7-2 and J usage is TRBJ2-1, with D perhaps matching TRBD2 (6 bases). V shed 7 bases and J shed 1 base, with 14 bases lying between them. Germline V gene sequence: CDR1 SGHTA, CDR2 FQGNSA. The CDR3 is 15 amino acids. Here the CDR3 reads CASNSRGISYNEQFF. CDR3 sequence (DNA): TGTGCCAGCAACTCCCGCGGGATTTCCTACAATGAGCAGTTCTTC.

This clone appeared a single time. V gene TRBV5-1 combines with J gene TRBJ2-2; a weak D match, TRBD1 (5 bases). CDR1 is SGHRS, CDR2 YFSETQ, per germline. The CDR3 consists of 16 residues. Trimming shortened V by 0 bases and J by 0 bases, and 9 bases separated the two germline ends. This chain's CDR3 is CASSLGQLANTGELFF. The CDR3 nucleotides are TGCGCCAGCAGCTTGGGACAGTTGGCGAACACCGGGGAGCTGTTTTTT.

In the case of this clone: Within the sample, other DNA sequences also encode this same CDR3. The chain couples TRBV7-2 to TRBJ1-5; D perhaps matches TRBD1 (5 bases). CDR3 length: 12 amino acids. V was shortened by 5 bases and J by 5 bases, with 7 bases between the two germline ends. The germline CDR1 and CDR2 sequences are SGHTA and FQGNSA. The CDR3 sequence: CASSLRDQPQHF. CDR3 DNA: TGTGCCAGCAGCCTCAGGGATCAGCCCCAGCATTTT.

Worth noting for this clone: Different DNA sequences within this sample yield the same CDR3. The rearrangement uses TRBV5-1 and TRBJ2-6; D is perhaps TRBD1 (5 bases). V was pared by 0 bases and J by 0 bases, with 7 bases between. The CDR3 is 16 amino acids. In germline, CDR1 is SGHRS, CDR2 YFSETQ. The CDR3 sequence: CASSLGDSSGANVLTF. CDR3 bases: TGCGCCAGCAGCTTGGGCGACAGCTCTGGGGCCAACGTCCTGACTTTC.

J is TRBJ2-2 and V is TRBV18; D not certain. The CDR3 sequence is 15 residues long. CDR1 and CDR2 (germline): KGHSH, LQKENI. With 1 base removed from V and 3 bases from J, the gap between germline ends came to 9 bases. Here the CDR3 DNA reads TGTGCCAGCTCACCACGAACTATGCACACCGGGGAGCTGTTTTTT. The encoded protein is CASSPRTMHTGELFF.

This clone was counted between two and nine times. The chain combines TRBV25-1 with TRBJ2-3, with TRBD2 matching 9 bases. The V and J ends lost 5 bases and 6 bases, in that order; junction bases with no gene match: 6. The CDR3 contains 14 residues. Germline V CDR1 and CDR2: MGHDK, SYGVNS. The CDR3 DNA reads TGTGCCAGCAGTCGAGCGGGAGGCCCGGATACGCAGTATTTT. Amino acids: CASSRAGGPDTQYF.

This rearrangement joins TRBV5-1 to TRBJ2-2; the match to TRBD1 covers 10 bases. Germline V gene sequence: CDR1 SGHRS, CDR2 YFSETQ. The CDR3 loop spans 15 amino acids. The V segment lost 0 bases and the J segment 6 bases; nucleotides outside the gene matches: 2. The chain's CDR3 is CASSLGDRGAGELFF. In nucleotides, the CDR3 is TGCGCCAGCAGCTTGGGGGACAGGGGAGCCGGGGAGCTGTTTTTT.

On this clone itself: An end of the junction does not agree with germline; a read error may underlie this. The chain is built from TRBV7-6 and TRBJ1-3; D not certain. The CDR3 consists of 14 residues. Looked up from germline, CDR1 is SGHVS and CDR2 is FNYEAQ. In nucleotides, the CDR3 is TGTGCCAGCAGCTCCTATACGTCAAGAAACACCATACATTTT. Amino acid sequence: CASSSYTSRNTIHF.

This rearrangement joins TRBV18 to TRBJ2-7, with 7 bases fitting TRBD1. This CDR3 has 14 residues. The germline gives CDR1 KGHSH, CDR2 LQKENI. J gave up 5 bases and V 5 bases, and 9 bases lay outside the gene matches. The CDR3 protein is CASSADRSWNEQYF. CDR3 bases: TGTGCCAGCTCAGCGGACAGGTCCTGGAACGAGCAGTACTTC.

In DNA form, the CDR3 reads TGCGCCAGCAGCTTGAACCAGGAGGTGAACTATGGCTACACCTTC. Translating gives CASSLNQEVNYGYTF. V gene TRBV5-1 combines with J gene TRBJ1-2; D not resolved. Germline CDR1 is SGHRS and CDR2 is YFSETQ. V was cut by 1 base and J by 2 bases, with 12 bases left in between. CDR3 length equals 15 residues.

About this clone: The junction and the germline gene differ at one end; a read error may be behind it. The rearrangement uses TRBV29-1 and TRBJ2-5; perhaps TRBD2 as D (5 bases). This CDR3 comprises 12 residues. CDR1 is SQVTM and CDR2 is ANQGSEA in the germline V gene. DNA of the CDR3: TGCAGCGTTGTCGGGGAAGGAGAGGCCCAGTACTTC. Its translation is CSVVGEGEAQYF.

The CDR3 bases are TGTGCCAGTAACGGACAGGCCAACGTCCTGACTTTC. Encoded protein: CASNGQANVLTF. V usage is TRBV19 and J usage is TRBJ2-6; D is perhaps TRBD1 (5 bases). The V end was cut by 7 bases, the J end by 6 bases, with 7 bases between. Germline CDR1 and CDR2: LNHDA and SQIVND (reference sequence). The CDR3 totals 12 residues.

This rearrangement joins TRBV30 to TRBJ2-4, with a weak D call TRBD2 (6 bases). This CDR3 has 17 amino acids. Deletions cut 5 bases from V and 7 bases from J, with 27 bases between. Per germline, CDR1 GTSNPN and CDR2 SVGIG (reference sequence). CDR3 bases: TGTGCCTGGGGTACTAGCCGGGACCCGGGACGGGAGAACATTCAGTACTTC. It translates to CAWGTSRDPGRENIQYF.

The chain recombines TRBV4-2 with TRBJ1-1; D not certain. The CDR3 consists of 14 residues. Per the germline V gene, CDR1 is LGHNA and CDR2 is YNFKEQ. Trimming removed 3 bases at V and 6 bases at J, with 14 bases between. This CDR3 is CASSHEYERPEAFF. CDR3 DNA sequence: TGTGCCAGCAGCCACGAATATGAAAGGCCTGAAGCTTTCTTT.

The chain links TRBV4-3 to TRBJ1-2; D not resolved. V dropped 3 bases and J dropped 7 bases, with 15 bases sitting between them. The germline V gene has CDR1 LGHNA and CDR2 YSLEER. The CDR3 has 14 amino acids. CDR3 coding DNA: TGCGCCAGCAGCCATTCCGATCGGGCGGTTGGCTACACCTTC. Protein: CASSHSDRAVGYTF.

This chain connects TRBV11-2 to TRBJ2-5, with TRBD2 matching over 9 bases. Germline-derived CDR1 and CDR2 are SGHAT and FQNNGV. The CDR3 is 16 amino acids. V was pared by 1 base and J by 5 bases, with 8 bases of the junction left unmatched. This chain's CDR3 is CASSLVASGVGETQYF. The CDR3 nucleotides read TGTGCCAGCAGCTTAGTTGCTAGCGGGGTCGGCGAGACCCAGTACTTC.